These 32 T cell receptor beta chains were sequenced from one sample in a study of blood T cell repertoires in COVID-19. Sequencing used immunoSEQ multiplex PCR; TCRdb keeps in-frame clones, though not all of them. The sample holds 40,000 to 60,000 clones, around 86% seen once. The sequenced sample was peripheral blood. These receptor sequences come from a woman at least 80 years old with COVID-19, enrolled during active disease.

The rearrangement joins TRBV5-1 to TRBJ1-1; a possible D gene is TRBD1 (6 bases). The CDR3 has 14 amino acids. Trimming cost V 3 bases and J 2 bases, with 11 bases left between them. Germline V lookup: CDR1 SGHRS, CDR2 YFSETQ. The CDR3 protein is CASSSGQPNTEAFF. The CDR3 nucleotides read TGCGCCAGCAGCTCCGGACAGCCTAACACTGAAGCTTTCTTT.

This chain uses TRBV7-2 with TRBJ2-3; 8 positions agree with TRBD2. Germline values: CDR1 SGHTA, CDR2 FQGNSA. The V gene end was trimmed by 3 bases and the J gene end by 0 bases; junction bases not matched to a gene: 2. The CDR3 runs to 15 residues. CDR3 nucleotide sequence: TGTGCCAGCAGCTTCACGGGAGGGAGCACAGATACGCAGTATTTT. Its translation is CASSFTGGSTDTQYF.

V gene TRBV6-5 combines with J gene TRBJ1-2; maybe TRBD1 (6 bases). The CDR3 sequence is 16 residues long. V shed 2 bases and J shed 3 bases, with 16 bases lying between them. Per the germline V gene, CDR1 is MNHEY and CDR2 is SVGAGI. CDR3 sequence: CASSYVLGAGHYGYTF. For the CDR3, the DNA is TGTGCCAGCAGTTACGTCCTGGGGGCAGGGCACTATGGCTACACCTTC.

The chain has TRBV5-5 and TRBJ1-2; the match to TRBD1 covers 12 bases. The CDR3 has 17 residues. The trim removed 0 bases at V and 4 bases at J, leaving 7 bases unmatched. Germline V gene sequence: CDR1 SGHKS, CDR2 YYEKEE (reference sequence). The CDR3: CASSLAGTGGVRYGYTF. For the CDR3, the DNA is TGTGCCAGCAGCTTGGCCGGGACAGGGGGCGTGCGCTATGGCTACACCTTC. The variable domain in full, with the rest retrieved from reference TRBV5-5 and TRBJ1-2, is DAGVTQSPTHLIKTRGQQVTLRCSPISGHKSVSWYQQVLGQGPQFIFQYYEKEERGRGNFPDRFSARQFPNYSSELNVNALLLGDSALYLCASSLAGTGGVRYGYTFGSGTRLTVV.

V usage is TRBV6-4 and J usage is TRBJ1-2; D not certain. The ends were cut back, 4 bases at V and 2 bases at J, with 11 bases in the middle. The CDR3 extends over 14 amino acids. Germline-derived CDR1 and CDR2 are MRHNA and SNTAGT. CDR3 sequence reads: CASSADGGNYGYTF. The CDR3 nucleotides are TGTGCCAGCAGTGCGGACGGCGGGAACTATGGCTACACCTTC.

V gene TRBV5-1 combines with J gene TRBJ2-1, with D maybe TRBD2 (7 bases). The CDR3 is made up of 15 amino acids. V was pared by 3 bases and J by 1 base, with 11 bases between. The germline CDR1 and CDR2 sequences are SGHRS and YFSETQ. The chain's CDR3 is CASSSGDYSYNEQFF. Written as DNA, the CDR3 is TGCGCCAGCAGCTCAGGGGACTATTCCTACAATGAGCAGTTCTTC.

The rearrangement uses TRBV28 and TRBJ1-1; TRBD1 agrees at 12 bases. The CDR3 is 15 residues long. Losses at the gene ends were 7 bases for V and 10 bases for J; bases not matched to a gene: 13. The germline CDR1 and CDR2 sequences are MDHEN and SYDVKM. Written as DNA, the CDR3 is TGTGCCAGCATACGACATCCGGGACAGGGGGCGGTAGCTTTCTTT. Protein: CASIRHPGQGAVAFF.

This clone was recorded a few times. The rearrangement joins TRBV19 to TRBJ1-2, with 9 positions matching TRBD1. With 2 bases clipped from V and 3 bases from J, the junction kept 7 bases outside the gene matches. The CDR3 totals 16 residues. Germline-derived CDR1 and CDR2 are LNHDA and SQIVND (reference sequence). The CDR3 DNA reads as TGTGCCAGTAGTATACCGGACAGGGGCGATTACTATGGCTACACCTTC. This codes for CASSIPDRGDYYGYTF.

This rearrangement joins TRBV7-2 to TRBJ1-4; a possible D gene is TRBD1 (6 bases). Per germline, CDR1 SGHTA and CDR2 FQGNSA. Trimming took 3 bases from V and 2 from J, leaving 10 bases between them. This CDR3 region has 15 residues. CDR3: CASSFNRVTNEKLFF. The CDR3 DNA reads TGTGCCAGCAGCTTTAACAGGGTTACTAATGAAAAACTGTTTTTT. Based on the CDR3 plus reference TRBV7-2 and TRBJ1-4, the full variable domain is GAGVSQSPSNKVTEKGKDVELRCDPISGHTALYWYRQSLGQGLEFLIYFQGNSAPDKSGLPSDRFSAERTGGSVSTLTIQRTQQEDSAVYLCASSFNRVTNEKLFFGSGTQLSVL.

The chain combines TRBV23-1 with TRBJ1-3, with D maybe TRBD1 (5 bases). TRBV23-1 is labeled an ORF, and its function is uncertain. This CDR3 comprises 16 residues. Trimming took 0 bases from V and 7 from J, leaving 16 bases between them. CDR3 region: CASSQSWTGGANTIYF. DNA for the CDR3: TGCGCCAGCAGTCAATCCTGGACGGGAGGGGCGAACACCATATATTTT.

This clone is deemed medium-sized. The chain links TRBV28 to TRBJ1-1; D is perhaps TRBD1 (6 bases). The CDR3 is made up of 15 amino acids. V was clipped by 2 bases and J by 0 bases, with 10 bases between them. The germline V gene has CDR1 MDHEN and CDR2 SYDVKM. This chain's CDR3 is CASSLTDRLNTEAFF. The CDR3 nucleotides read TGTGCCAGCAGTTTAACAGACAGGCTGAACACTGAAGCTTTCTTT.

The rearrangement links TRBV19 to TRBJ1-5; 9 positions match TRBD1. From germline, CDR1 is LNHDA and CDR2 SQIVND (reference sequence). The trim removed 4 bases at V and 2 bases at J, leaving 12 bases unmatched. The length of the CDR3 is 18 residues. CDR3 sequence (DNA): TGTGCCAGTAGTACGGGGCCGGGGACAGGGATTCGCAATCAGCCCCAGCATTTT. Translated: CASSTGPGTGIRNQPQHF.

The V call is TRBV28, the J call TRBJ1-2; D unclear. Germline CDR1 is MDHEN and CDR2 is SYDVKM. The CDR3 extends over 15 amino acids. V lost 2 bases, J lost 5 bases, and 15 bases lay in between. The CDR3 sequence: CASSLGSVSGYGYTF. The CDR3, as DNA: TGTGCCAGCAGTTTAGGCTCGGTTTCGGGATATGGCTACACCTTC.

This clone has more than one count but fewer than ten. The rearrangement links TRBV28 to TRBJ2-2; 11 bases line up with TRBD1. The CDR3 runs 17 residues. Trimming cost V 6 bases and J 3 bases; bases outside gene matches: 9. Germline values: CDR1 MDHEN, CDR2 SYDVKM. The CDR3 reads CASSTPGQGVYTGELFF. The CDR3 DNA sequence: TGTGCCAGCAGCACGCCGGGACAGGGGGTTTACACCGGGGAGCTGTTTTTT.

The chain is built from TRBV5-1 and TRBJ2-3; no firm D call. The germline V gene has CDR1 SGHRS and CDR2 YFSETQ. The CDR3 covers 15 residues. Trimming shortened V by 3 bases and J by 6 bases, and 17 bases separated the two germline ends. The CDR3 DNA reads TGCGCCAGCAGCTCCCAGACTCCTCGGGTTGATACGCAGTATTTT. This gives the protein CASSSQTPRVDTQYF.

The rearrangement joins TRBV28 to TRBJ1-1; 7 bases are shared with TRBD1. CDR1 and CDR2 (germline): MDHEN, SYDVKM. The CDR3 is 12 residues long. The V and J ends lost 6 bases and 4 bases, in that order; junction bases with no gene match: 2. The CDR3, as DNA: TGTGCCAGCAGCTCAGGGGGCACTGAAGCTTTCTTT. Protein product: CASSSGGTEAFF.

The CDR3 sequence is CASSPPRGAPANTIYF. CDR3 in DNA: TGTGCCAGCTCACCACCCAGGGGCGCTCCAGCAAACACCATATATTTT. The chain employs TRBV18 and TRBJ1-3, with D possibly TRBD1 on 6 matching bases. The V gene lost 0 bases and the J gene lost 6 bases, with 15 bases spanning the gap. CDR3 length: 16 residues. Germline CDR1 and CDR2: KGHSH and LQKENI.

V gene TRBV5-1 combines with J gene TRBJ2-2; D call uncertain. Germline CDR1 is SGHRS and CDR2 is YFSETQ. Trimming removed 2 bases from V and 4 bases from J, with 9 bases in between. This CDR3 spans 14 amino acids. The CDR3 region has the DNA TGCGCCAGCAGCTTAACAGAGCTCACCGGGGAGCTGTTTTTT. Its translation: CASSLTELTGELFF. Full variable domain (missing parts from reference TRBV5-1 and TRBJ2-2): KAGVTQTPRYLIKTRGQQVTLSCSPISGHRSVSWYQQTPGQGLQFLFEYFSETQRNKGNFPGRFSGRQFSNSRSEMNVSTLELGDSALYLCASSLTELTGELFFGEGSRLTVL.

The chain joins TRBV5-4 to TRBJ1-1; 7 nucleotides match TRBD1. After removal of 4 bases from V and 0 bases from J, the junction contained 6 bases not matched to a gene. The length of the CDR3 is 15 residues. Germline loops: CDR1 SGHNT, CDR2 YYREEE (reference sequence). CDR3 coding DNA: TGTGCCAGCAGCCCGACAGGGACTTTGAACACTGAAGCTTTCTTT. Amino acids: CASSPTGTLNTEAFF.

The chain joins TRBV2 to TRBJ1-3, with D maybe TRBD1 (6 bases). This CDR3 comprises 15 residues. The V gene lost 6 bases and the J gene lost 0 bases, with 12 bases spanning the gap. Germline CDR1 reads SNHLY; CDR2 reads FYNNEI. The CDR3 spells CASSLQGNSGNTIYF. The CDR3 DNA is TGTGCCAGCAGCTTACAGGGCAACTCTGGAAACACCATATATTTT.

This clone was recorded only once. The V gene is TRBV19, the J gene TRBJ2-5, with a weak D call TRBD2 (5 bases). The CDR3 length is 15 residues. Germline V gene sequence: CDR1 LNHDA, CDR2 SQIVND (reference sequence). V gave up 6 bases and J gave up 2 bases, with 16 bases separating them. CDR3 amino acids: CASRGMVGDQETQYF. CDR3 coding DNA: TGTGCCAGTAGGGGGATGGTCGGGGATCAAGAGACCCAGTACTTC.

The chain joins TRBV13 to TRBJ1-1, with D maybe TRBD1 (6 bases). The germline V and J ends were trimmed by 5 bases and 3 bases, with 16 bases remaining between them. The CDR3 is made up of 15 amino acids. CDR1 PRHDT and CDR2 FYEKMQ come from the germline V gene (reference sequence). DNA of the CDR3: TGTGCCAGCAGCCAGCCCGGGACATATTACACTGAAGCTTTCTTT. It specifies CASSQPGTYYTEAFF.

The CDR3: CASTQDRGGAKNIQYF. The CDR3 nucleotides read TGTGCCAGCACCCAGGACAGGGGGGGAGCCAAAAACATTCAGTACTTC. The rearrangement joins TRBV2 to TRBJ2-4, with 10 nucleotides matching TRBD1. After removal of 7 bases from V and 0 bases from J, the junction contained 6 bases not matched to a gene. The CDR3 totals 16 residues. Germline V lookup: CDR1 SNHLY, CDR2 FYNNEI.

The genes are TRBV30 and TRBJ1-2; D gene ambiguous. Between the trimmed V and J ends, which lost 3 bases and 4 bases, there was a span of 9 bases. This CDR3 comprises 12 residues. Germline-derived CDR1 and CDR2 are GTSNPN and SVGIG (reference sequence). The CDR3, as DNA: TGTGCCTGGAGCCCCAAGCTCTATGGCTACACCTTC. It codes for CAWSPKLYGYTF.

This clone was observed a handful of times. This chain links TRBV7-2 with TRBJ1-2; tentative D call: TRBD1 (6 bases). The CDR3 sequence is 15 residues long. Looked up from germline, CDR1 is SGHTA and CDR2 is FQGNSA. Between the trimmed V and J ends, which lost 1 base and 0 bases, there was a span of 9 bases. In nucleotides, the CDR3 is TGTGCCAGCAGCTTAGAGTGGACAGCTAACTATGGCTACACCTTC. It specifies CASSLEWTANYGYTF.

The CDR3 is CASSQGQGNSPLHF. The CDR3 DNA reads TGTGCCAGCAGCCAAGGACAGGGGAATTCACCCCTCCACTTT. This chain connects TRBV3-1 (or the pseudogene TRBV3-2) to TRBJ1-6; 8 bases line up with TRBD1. This CDR3 is built from 14 residues. The V and J ends lost 1 base and 7 bases, in that order; junction bases with no gene match: 0. Germline values: CDR1 LGHDT, CDR2 YNNKEL (reference sequence).

In the case of this clone: The junction and the germline gene differ at one end; a read error may be behind it. The chain links TRBV12-3 or TRBV12-4 to TRBJ1-3, with TRBD1 as a possible D gene (5 bases). CDR3 length: 13 residues. The DNA of the CDR3 is TGTGCCAGCAGTTTAGTAAGGGTAGCGGGGCAATTTTTT. This gives the protein CASSLVRVAGQFF.

This chain links TRBV19 with TRBJ2-2; D may be TRBD1 (6 bases). Trimming took 5 bases from V and 6 from J, leaving 22 bases between them. The CDR3 contains 17 residues. Germline lookup yields CDR1 LNHDA and CDR2 SQIVND (reference sequence). CDR3 nucleotide sequence: TGTGCCAGTAGTCCTGGGACACCCAATGTTGTCGCCGGGGAGCTGTTTTTT. Its translation is CASSPGTPNVVAGELFF.

This sequence joins TRBV11-2 and TRBJ2-3, with TRBD2 matching 10 bases. The CDR3 covers 19 residues. Trimming removed 1 base from V and 0 bases from J; junction bases left unmatched: 10. Germline lookup yields CDR1 SGHAT and CDR2 FQNNGV. The CDR3 DNA reads TGTGCCAGCAGCTTAGGGACCTGGACTAGCGGAACTAGCACAGATACGCAGTATTTT. Its translation is CASSLGTWTSGTSTDTQYF.

V usage is TRBV3-1 (or the pseudogene TRBV3-2) and J usage is TRBJ2-7, with TRBD1 identical over 7 bases. Trimming cost V 0 bases and J 2 bases; bases outside gene matches: 7. The CDR3 runs to 16 residues. The V gene's germline CDR1 is LGHDT and CDR2 YNNKEL (reference sequence). CDR3 residues: CASSQDQGGLTYEQYF. As DNA, the CDR3 is TGTGCCAGCAGCCAAGATCAAGGGGGCCTAACCTACGAGCAGTACTTC.

The chain is built from TRBV6-1 and TRBJ1-5, with a weak D call TRBD1 (6 bases). The CDR3 has 17 amino acids. V was shortened by 2 bases and J by 6 bases, with 20 bases between the two germline ends. CDR1 is MNHNS and CDR2 is SASEGT in the germline V gene. Written as DNA, the CDR3 is TGTGCCAGCAGTGAAAATCCCGCGAGAGGGGGGGGTCAGCCCCAGCATTTT. As protein: CASSENPARGGGQPQHF.

This clone showed up just once. This rearrangement joins TRBV29-1 to TRBJ1-5, with 8 positions matching TRBD1. Trimming at V came to 3 bases and at J to 3 bases, leaving 1 base not matched to a gene. The germline V gene encodes CDR1 SQVTM and CDR2 ANQGSEA. The CDR3 runs to 13 residues. CDR3 sequence (DNA): TGCAGCGTTGAGACAGGGGCCAATCAGCCCCAGCATTTT. Translated, it gives CSVETGANQPQHF.